Each of the 27 T cell receptor beta chains below was sequenced from the same sample in a study of T cell responses to AZD1222 COVID-19 vaccine. This table comes from immunoSEQ multiplex PCR, and its TCRdb copy is limited to in-frame clones, with some not included. The repertoire holds 150,000 to 200,000 clones, with 94% as singletons. The sequencing used peripheral blood, collected 28 days after the second AZD1222 dose. These receptors originate from an adult who received the AZD1222 COVID-19 vaccine.

The rearrangement uses TRBV18 and TRBJ2-1; 8 bases align to TRBD1. The germline V gene has CDR1 KGHSH and CDR2 LQKENI. The J segment lost 7 bases and the V segment lost 4 bases, leaving 3 bases of the junction unmatched. This CDR3 comprises 13 residues. The CDR3 protein is CASSRDRTNEQFF. For the CDR3, the DNA is TGTGCCAGCTCACGGGACAGGACAAATGAGCAGTTCTTC. The entire variable domain, with the rest obtained from reference TRBV18 and TRBJ2-1, is as follows: NAGVMQNPRHLVRRRGQEARLRCSPMKGHSHVYWYRQLPEEGLKFMVYLQKENIIDESGMPKERFSAEFPKEGPSILRIQQVVRGDSAAYFCASSRDRTNEQFFGPGTRLTVL.

The chain employs TRBV5-6 and TRBJ2-1; perhaps TRBD1 as D (6 bases). The CDR3 runs 13 residues. With 2 bases removed from V and 4 bases from J, the gap between germline ends came to 7 bases. CDR1 is SGHDT and CDR2 is YYEEEE in the germline V gene. The CDR3 sequence is CASSLDRYNEQFF. The CDR3 DNA reads TGTGCCAGCAGCTTAGACAGGTACAATGAGCAGTTCTTC.

The chain is built from TRBV2 and TRBJ2-7; tentatively, D is TRBD1 or TRBD2 (5 bases each). This CDR3 has 12 residues. The V and J ends lost 1 base and 11 bases respectively, with 12 bases between them. Germline assignment: CDR1 SNHLY and CDR2 FYNNEI. The CDR3 coding sequence is TGTGCCAGCAGTGAAGACGCAGGGAGTAAGTACTTC. It codes for CASSEDAGSKYF.

The rearrangement joins TRBV3-1 (or the pseudogene TRBV3-2) to TRBJ2-3; 15 positions match TRBD2. After removal of 2 bases from V and 10 bases from J, the junction contained 13 bases not matched to a gene. CDR1 is LGHDT and CDR2 is YNNKEL in the germline V gene (reference sequence). CDR3 length: 18 amino acids. In DNA form, the CDR3 reads TGTGCCAGCAGCCAACTAACGGGACCCGGGACTAGCGGGAGGTCGCAGTATTTT. Encoded protein: CASSQLTGPGTSGRSQYF.

This clone showed up just once. J is TRBJ1-3 and V is TRBV2; D is undetermined. Looked up from germline, CDR1 is SNHLY and CDR2 is FYNNEI. The germline V and J ends were trimmed by 7 bases and 8 bases, with 18 bases remaining between them. The CDR3 has 14 amino acids. The CDR3 loop is CASIVTWPRDTIYF. CDR3 nucleotides: TGTGCCAGCATAGTGACCTGGCCAAGGGACACCATATATTTT.

The chain recombines TRBV3-1 (or the pseudogene TRBV3-2) with TRBJ1-1; D gene uncertain. V was clipped by 0 bases and J by 0 bases, with 14 bases between them. Germline lookup yields CDR1 LGHDT and CDR2 YNNKEL (reference sequence). This CDR3 region has 17 residues. The CDR3 region has the DNA TGTGCCAGCAGCCAAGACAACACCTTCCTCATGAACACTGAAGCTTTCTTT. Its protein is CASSQDNTFLMNTEAFF.

The V and J genes are TRBV19 and TRBJ2-2, with D perhaps matching TRBD2 (5 bases). The CDR3 length is 11 residues. V was clipped by 9 bases and J by 6 bases, with 8 bases between them. Germline loops: CDR1 LNHDA, CDR2 SQIVND (reference sequence). The chain's CDR3 is CASRAAGELFF. The CDR3 region has the DNA TGTGCCAGCCGAGCGGCCGGGGAGCTGTTTTTT.

The chain joins TRBV19 to TRBJ1-2; the D is unclear. Germline V gene lookup returns CDR1 LNHDA and CDR2 SQIVND (reference sequence). V gave up 0 bases and J gave up 2 bases, with 7 bases separating them. The CDR3 spans 14 residues. CDR3 DNA sequence: TGTGCCAGTAGTATAGACGCCAGAAACTATGGCTACACCTTC. It yields the protein CASSIDARNYGYTF.

Here the CDR3 DNA reads TGCGCCAGTCGGACAGGGAACTATGGCTACACCTTC. Its protein is CASRTGNYGYTF. The chain is built from TRBV5-1 and TRBJ1-2, with TRBD1 matching 8 bases. Germline values: CDR1 SGHRS, CDR2 YFSETQ. The CDR3 is 12 amino acids. The trim removed 8 bases at V and 2 bases at J, leaving 2 bases unmatched.

This chain links TRBV19 with TRBJ1-5; D call uncertain. The V and J ends lost 6 bases and 0 bases respectively, with 9 bases between them. CDR3 length equals 14 residues. Per the germline V gene, CDR1 is LNHDA and CDR2 is SQIVND (reference sequence). The CDR3 spells CASRGLYSNQPQHF. CDR3 DNA sequence: TGTGCCAGTAGAGGTCTATATAGCAATCAGCCCCAGCATTTT.

In DNA form, the CDR3 reads TGTGCCAGCAGTTCACTAGCGGGAGGGCGCGAGCAGTACTTC. Residues: CASSSLAGGREQYF. The rearrangement joins TRBV6-2 or TRBV6-3 to TRBJ2-7; the match to TRBD2 covers 13 bases. After removal of 4 bases from V and 6 bases from J, the junction contained 3 bases not matched to a gene. This CDR3 contains 14 residues. Germline V gives CDR1 MNHEY, CDR2 SVGEGT.

The chain recombines TRBV19 with TRBJ2-5; a weak D match, TRBD2 (6 bases). Trimming left V 3 bases short and J 5 bases short, with 22 bases between. The CDR3 is 17 amino acids. Germline V gene sequence: CDR1 LNHDA, CDR2 SQIVND (reference sequence). The DNA for the CDR3 is TGTGCCAGTAGTATCAGGTTTGCGTCGGGAGCGTCCGAGACCCAGTACTTC. This encodes CASSIRFASGASETQYF.

The chain joins TRBV2 to TRBJ1-1; TRBD1 matches 7 bases. This CDR3 is 13 amino acids long. From germline, CDR1 is SNHLY and CDR2 FYNNEI. Trimming cost V 5 bases and J 5 bases; bases outside gene matches: 5. The CDR3 DNA reads TGTGCCAGCAGTCTTACAGGGGCTACTGAAGCTTTCTTT. Translated: CASSLTGATEAFF. Full variable domain (missing parts from reference TRBV2 and TRBJ1-1): EPEVTQTPSHQVTQMGQEVILRCVPISNHLYFYWYRQILGQKVEFLVSFYNNEISEKSEIFDDQFSVERPDGSNFTLKIRSTKLEDSAMYFCASSLTGATEAFFGQGTRLTVV.

This rearrangement joins TRBV19 to TRBJ1-5; D is undetermined. Trimming left V 7 bases short and J 1 base short, with 14 bases between. This CDR3 has 15 amino acids. Germline loops: CDR1 LNHDA, CDR2 SQIVND (reference sequence). Here the CDR3 reads CASKLTPSSNQPQHF. The DNA of the CDR3 is TGTGCCAGTAAGCTGACTCCATCCAGCAATCAGCCCCAGCATTTT.

With regard to this clone: In the same sample, other DNA sequences code for this CDR3. This chain uses TRBV28 with TRBJ2-7; D is unresolved. The CDR3 runs 11 residues. The V gene's germline CDR1 is MDHEN and CDR2 SYDVKM. V lost 5 bases, J lost 4 bases, and 6 bases lay in between. CDR3 protein: CASSLRYEQYF. CDR3 sequence (DNA): TGTGCCAGCAGTCTCCGTTACGAGCAGTACTTC.

This clone appeared a single time. The J gene is TRBJ1-2, the V gene TRBV28; D not certain. Germline CDR1 reads MDHEN; CDR2 reads SYDVKM. CDR3 length: 14 residues. Trimming cost V 5 bases and J 2 bases, with 12 bases left between them. CDR3 loop: CASSPLGGNYGYTF. The DNA for the CDR3 is TGTGCCAGCAGTCCCCTAGGAGGGAACTATGGCTACACCTTC.

The chain combines TRBV4-2 with TRBJ1-6, with D unresolved. CDR3 size: 15 residues. Trimming left V 0 bases short and J 5 bases short, with 8 bases between. The germline gives CDR1 LGHNA, CDR2 YNFKEQ. This chain's CDR3 is CASSQDGRDNSPLHF. The CDR3 region has the DNA TGTGCCAGCAGCCAAGATGGGAGGGATAATTCACCCCTCCACTTT.

This rearrangement joins TRBV6-6 to TRBJ1-3; D is unclear. Per the germline V gene, CDR1 is MNHNY and CDR2 is SVGAGI (reference sequence). The CDR3 loop spans 18 amino acids. V was pared by 5 bases and J by 3 bases, with 23 bases between. The CDR3 coding sequence is TGTGCCAGCAGTCTATCCCGTGGCCGCGCCTTGGGTGGAAACACCATATATTTT. It specifies CASSLSRGRALGGNTIYF.

CDR3 protein: CASSPQSDVSNQPQHF. The DNA for the CDR3 is TGTGCCAGCAGCCCACAATCGGACGTTAGCAATCAGCCCCAGCATTTT. The rearrangement uses TRBV7-8 and TRBJ1-5; D gene ambiguous. Trimming removed 5 bases from V and 0 bases from J, with 14 bases in between. CDR1 SGHVS and CDR2 FQNEAQ come from the germline V gene. CDR3 length equals 16 residues.

V usage is TRBV7-7 and J usage is TRBJ2-7; 11 nucleotides match TRBD2. Germline CDR1 is SSHAT and CDR2 is FNYEAQ (reference sequence). The junction had 9 bases not matched to a gene; V was cut back by 5 bases and J by 3 bases. The CDR3 is 16 residues long. CDR3 nucleotides: TGTGCCAGCAGCATAGGGACTCTAGCGGGAGGCTACGAGCAGTACTTC. Its protein is CASSIGTLAGGYEQYF.

This chain connects TRBV5-1 to TRBJ2-7; 8 nucleotides line up with TRBD1. The length of the CDR3 is 14 residues. CDR1 SGHRS and CDR2 YFSETQ come from the germline V gene. J lost 7 bases, V lost 0 bases, and 6 bases had no gene match. CDR3 nucleotides: TGCGCCAGCAGCTTGGGGCAGGGGGCAGAAGAGCAGTACTTC. As protein: CASSLGQGAEEQYF.

The chain has TRBV7-9 and TRBJ2-7; D remains ambiguous. Trimming removed 3 bases at V and 6 bases at J, with 9 bases between. Germline values: CDR1 SEHNR, CDR2 FQNEAQ (reference sequence). CDR3 length: 12 amino acids. The DNA for the CDR3 is TGTGCCAGCAGCTTTAATGCGGTCGAGCAGTACTTC. This translates into CASSFNAVEQYF.

The rearrangement links TRBV25-1 to TRBJ1-2; TRBD1 is a possible D gene (6 bases). Germline CDR1 is MGHDK and CDR2 is SYGVNS. There are 15 residues in the CDR3. Deletions cut 2 bases from V and 7 bases from J, with 17 bases between. The CDR3 reads CASSEGGAGFGGYTF. DNA for the CDR3: TGTGCCAGCAGTGAAGGGGGGGCAGGGTTTGGTGGCTACACCTTC.

This chain uses TRBV19 with TRBJ1-5; D unresolved. The length of the CDR3 is 15 residues. Between the trimmed V and J ends, which lost 5 bases and 0 bases, there was a span of 11 bases. Germline CDR1 LNHDA, CDR2 SQIVND (reference sequence). This CDR3 is CASSWNQYSNQPQHF. The CDR3, as DNA: TGTGCCAGTAGTTGGAACCAATATAGCAATCAGCCCCAGCATTTT. The whole variable domain, remainder taken from reference TRBV19 and TRBJ1-5, is DGGITQSPKYLFRKEGQNVTLSCEQNLNHDAMYWYRQDPGQGLRLIYYSQIVNDFQKGDIAEGYSVSREKKESFPLTVTSAQKNPTAFYLCASSWNQYSNQPQHFGDGTRLSIL.

The chain carries TRBV7-9 and TRBJ1-1; 8 bases are shared with TRBD1. Unmatched junction bases numbered 8, after V lost 4 bases and J lost 4 bases. The V gene's germline CDR1 is SEHNR and CDR2 FQNEAQ (reference sequence). This CDR3 spans 15 amino acids. CDR3 in DNA: TGTGCCAGCAGCTCGACAGGGGCCGGGACCACTGAAGCTTTCTTT. Translation: CASSSTGAGTTEAFF. Full variable domain (missing parts from reference TRBV7-9 and TRBJ1-1): DTGVSQNPRHKITKRGQNVTFRCDPISEHNRLYWYRQTLGQGPEFLTYFQNEAQLEKSRLLSDRFSAERPKGSFSTLEIQRTEQGDSAMYLCASSSTGAGTTEAFFGQGTRLTVV.

The rearrangement uses TRBV7-9 and TRBJ1-4; unclear D gene. The CDR3 totals 13 residues. Germline loops: CDR1 SEHNR, CDR2 FQNEAQ (reference sequence). The germline V and J ends were trimmed by 6 bases and 4 bases, with 9 bases remaining between them. CDR3 nucleotide sequence: TGTGCCAGCAGACCAAACAGTAATGAAAAACTGTTTTTT. Its translation is CASRPNSNEKLFF.

V usage is TRBV7-9 and J usage is TRBJ1-1; D is undetermined. Between the trimmed V and J ends, which lost 2 bases and 3 bases, there was a span of 16 bases. This CDR3 has 16 residues. Per the germline V gene, CDR1 is SEHNR and CDR2 is FQNEAQ (reference sequence). The CDR3 bases are TGTGCCAGCAGCTTATTTTCTGGACGGCGGGACACTGAAGCTTTCTTT. It codes for CASSLFSGRRDTEAFF.